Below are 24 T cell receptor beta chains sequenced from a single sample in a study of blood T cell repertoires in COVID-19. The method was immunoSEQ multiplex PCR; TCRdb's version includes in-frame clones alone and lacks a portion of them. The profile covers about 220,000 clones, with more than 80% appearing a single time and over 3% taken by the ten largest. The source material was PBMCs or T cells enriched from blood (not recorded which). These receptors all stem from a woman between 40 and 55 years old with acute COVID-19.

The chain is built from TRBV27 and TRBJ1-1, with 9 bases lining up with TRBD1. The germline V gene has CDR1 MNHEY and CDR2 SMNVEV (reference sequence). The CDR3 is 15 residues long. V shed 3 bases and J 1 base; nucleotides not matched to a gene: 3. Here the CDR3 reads CASSFQDRGNTEAFF. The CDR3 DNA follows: TGTGCCAGCAGTTTCCAGGACAGGGGGAACACTGAAGCTTTCTTT.

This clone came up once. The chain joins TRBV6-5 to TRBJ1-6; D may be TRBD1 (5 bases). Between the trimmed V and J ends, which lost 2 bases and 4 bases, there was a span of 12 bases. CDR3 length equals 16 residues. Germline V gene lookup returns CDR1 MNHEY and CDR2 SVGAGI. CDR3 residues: CASSYLPDSYNSPLHF. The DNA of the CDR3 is TGTGCCAGCAGTTACCTCCCCGACAGTTATAATTCACCCCTCCACTTT.

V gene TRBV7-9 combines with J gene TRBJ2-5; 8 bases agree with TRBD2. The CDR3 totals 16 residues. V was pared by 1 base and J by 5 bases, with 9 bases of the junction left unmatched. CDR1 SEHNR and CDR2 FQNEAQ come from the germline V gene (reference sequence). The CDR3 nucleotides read TGTGCCAGCAGCTTAGGGCTGAGCGGGGGAGGCGAGACCCAGTACTTC. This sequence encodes CASSLGLSGGGETQYF.

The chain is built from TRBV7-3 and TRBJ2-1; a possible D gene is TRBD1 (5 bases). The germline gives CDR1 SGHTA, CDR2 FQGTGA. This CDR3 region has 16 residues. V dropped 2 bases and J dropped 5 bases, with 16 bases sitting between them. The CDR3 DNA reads TGTGCCAGCAGCTTAGCTCCAGGGCCTCCTGACAATGAGCAGTTCTTC. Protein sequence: CASSLAPGPPDNEQFF.

For the CDR3, the DNA is TGTGCCAGCAGCTTGAACACCCTCTCGATGAACACTGAAGCTTTCTTT. Translation gives CASSLNTLSMNTEAFF. The rearrangement joins TRBV5-6 to TRBJ1-1; D remains unclear. Germline CDR1 is SGHDT and CDR2 is YYEEEE. This CDR3 has 16 residues. Trimming pared 1 base from V and 0 bases from J, leaving 13 bases between.

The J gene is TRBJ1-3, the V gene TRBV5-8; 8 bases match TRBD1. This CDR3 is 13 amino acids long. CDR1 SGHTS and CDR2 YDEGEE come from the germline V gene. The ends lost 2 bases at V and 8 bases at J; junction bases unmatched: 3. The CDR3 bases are TGTGCCAGCAGCTTTAACAGGGGGTACACCATATATTTT. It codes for CASSFNRGYTIYF.

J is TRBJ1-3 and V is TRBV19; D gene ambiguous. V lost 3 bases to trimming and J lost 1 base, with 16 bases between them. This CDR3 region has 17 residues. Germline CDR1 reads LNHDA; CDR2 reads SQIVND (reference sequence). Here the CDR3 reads CASSINSRDSSGNTIYF. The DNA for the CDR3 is TGTGCCAGTAGTATTAATTCCCGGGATTCTTCTGGAAACACCATATATTTT.

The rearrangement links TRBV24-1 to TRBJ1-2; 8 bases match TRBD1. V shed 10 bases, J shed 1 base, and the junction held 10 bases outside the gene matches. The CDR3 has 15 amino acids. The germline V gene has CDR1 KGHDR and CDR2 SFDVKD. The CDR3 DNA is TGTGCCACTCCGGGACAGGCCCTTTTTAACTATGGCTACACCTTC. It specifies CATPGQALFNYGYTF.

The CDR3 sequence is CAGGKGGMKSGELFF. The CDR3 DNA reads TGTGCCGGCGGGAAGGGCGGGATGAAGTCCGGGGAGCTGTTTTTT. V usage is TRBV30 and J usage is TRBJ2-2; the D gene is possibly TRBD2 (6 bases). CDR1 is GTSNPN and CDR2 is SVGIG in the germline V gene (reference sequence). The V end was cut by 8 bases, the J end by 6 bases, with 22 bases between. CDR3 length: 15 residues.

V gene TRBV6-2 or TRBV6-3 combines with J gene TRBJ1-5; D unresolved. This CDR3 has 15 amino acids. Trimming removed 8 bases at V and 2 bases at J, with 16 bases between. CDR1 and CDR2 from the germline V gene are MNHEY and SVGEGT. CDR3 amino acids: CASRPSLSGNQPQHF. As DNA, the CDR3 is TGTGCCAGCCGCCCGAGTTTGAGCGGCAATCAGCCCCAGCATTTT.

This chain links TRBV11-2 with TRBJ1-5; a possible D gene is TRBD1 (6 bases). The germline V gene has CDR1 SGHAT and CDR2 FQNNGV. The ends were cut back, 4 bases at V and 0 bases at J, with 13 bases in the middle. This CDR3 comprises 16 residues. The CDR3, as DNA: TGTGCCAGCAGCTCAATACAGGGATATAGCAATCAGCCCCAGCATTTT. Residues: CASSSIQGYSNQPQHF.

Here the CDR3 reads CASSTALQGGTEAFF. DNA for the CDR3: TGTGCCAGCAGCACGGCACTCCAGGGAGGCACTGAAGCTTTCTTT. This sequence joins TRBV5-4 and TRBJ1-1; possible D gene TRBD1, 5 bases. CDR1 and CDR2 (germline): SGHNT, YYREEE (reference sequence). V lost 4 bases and J 4 bases, leaving 17 bases between the germline ends. The CDR3 is 15 amino acids.

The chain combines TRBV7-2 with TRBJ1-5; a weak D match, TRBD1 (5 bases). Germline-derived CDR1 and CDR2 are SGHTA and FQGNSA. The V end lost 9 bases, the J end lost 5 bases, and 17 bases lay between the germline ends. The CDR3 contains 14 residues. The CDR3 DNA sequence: TGTGCCAGTTCGGGGGGGTTTGTACATCAGCCCCAGCATTTT. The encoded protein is CASSGGFVHQPQHF.

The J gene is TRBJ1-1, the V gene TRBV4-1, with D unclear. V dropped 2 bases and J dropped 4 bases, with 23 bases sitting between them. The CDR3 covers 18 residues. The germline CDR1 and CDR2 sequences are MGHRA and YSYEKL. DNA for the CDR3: TGCGCCAGCAGCCAAACAGAGGACTACACAAAATGGGGCACTGAAGCTTTCTTT. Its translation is CASSQTEDYTKWGTEAFF.

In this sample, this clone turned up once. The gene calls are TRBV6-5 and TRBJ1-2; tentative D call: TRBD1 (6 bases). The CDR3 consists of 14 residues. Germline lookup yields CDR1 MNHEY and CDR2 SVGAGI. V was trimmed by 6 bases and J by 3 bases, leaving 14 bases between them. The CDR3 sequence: CASSPLTGYYGYTF. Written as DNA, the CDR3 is TGTGCCAGCAGCCCCCTCACAGGGTACTATGGCTACACCTTC.

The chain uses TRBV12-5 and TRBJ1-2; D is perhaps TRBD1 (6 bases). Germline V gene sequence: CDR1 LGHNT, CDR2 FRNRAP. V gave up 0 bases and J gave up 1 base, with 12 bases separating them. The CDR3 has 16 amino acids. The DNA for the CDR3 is TGTGCTAGTGGTTTGGTACTGACAGGAGATAACTATGGCTACACCTTC. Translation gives CASGLVLTGDNYGYTF.

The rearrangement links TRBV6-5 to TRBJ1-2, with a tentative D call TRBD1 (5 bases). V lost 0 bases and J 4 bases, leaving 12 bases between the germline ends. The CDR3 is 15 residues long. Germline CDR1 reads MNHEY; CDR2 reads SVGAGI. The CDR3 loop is CASSYSGGTAYGYTF. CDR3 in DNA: TGTGCCAGCAGTTACTCAGGAGGGACCGCCTATGGCTACACCTTC.

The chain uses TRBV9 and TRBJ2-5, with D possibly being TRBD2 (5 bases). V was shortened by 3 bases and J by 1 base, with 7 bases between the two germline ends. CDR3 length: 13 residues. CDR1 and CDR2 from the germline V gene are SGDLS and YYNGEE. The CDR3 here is CASSGAVQETQYF. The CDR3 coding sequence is TGTGCCAGCAGCGGAGCGGTCCAAGAGACCCAGTACTTC.

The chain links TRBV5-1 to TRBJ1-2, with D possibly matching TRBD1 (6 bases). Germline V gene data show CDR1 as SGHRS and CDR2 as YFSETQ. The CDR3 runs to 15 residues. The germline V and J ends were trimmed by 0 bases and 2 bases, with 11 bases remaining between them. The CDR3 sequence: CASSLASGQNYGYTF. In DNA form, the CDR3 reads TGCGCCAGCAGCTTGGCCTCTGGACAGAACTATGGCTACACCTTC.

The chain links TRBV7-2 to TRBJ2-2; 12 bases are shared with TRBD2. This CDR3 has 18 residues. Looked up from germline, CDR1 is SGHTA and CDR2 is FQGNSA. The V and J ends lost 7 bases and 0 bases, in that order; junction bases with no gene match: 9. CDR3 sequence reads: CASTRLAGAQSNTGELFF. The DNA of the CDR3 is TGTGCCAGCACGAGACTAGCGGGGGCCCAATCGAACACCGGGGAGCTGTTTTTT. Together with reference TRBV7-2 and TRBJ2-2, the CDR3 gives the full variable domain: GAGVSQSPSNKVTEKGKDVELRCDPISGHTALYWYRQSLGQGLEFLIYFQGNSAPDKSGLPSDRFSAERTGGSVSTLTIQRTQQEDSAVYLCASTRLAGAQSNTGELFFGEGSRLTVL.

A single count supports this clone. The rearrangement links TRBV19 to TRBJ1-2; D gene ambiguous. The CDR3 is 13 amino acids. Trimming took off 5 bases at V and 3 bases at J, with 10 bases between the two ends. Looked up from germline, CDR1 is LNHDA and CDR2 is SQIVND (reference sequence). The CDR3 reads CASSAEGYYGYTF. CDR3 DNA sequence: TGTGCCAGTAGTGCGGAAGGTTACTATGGCTACACCTTC.

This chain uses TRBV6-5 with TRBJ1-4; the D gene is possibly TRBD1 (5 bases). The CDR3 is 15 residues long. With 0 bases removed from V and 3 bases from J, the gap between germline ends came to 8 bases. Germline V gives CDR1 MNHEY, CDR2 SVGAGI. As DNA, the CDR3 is TGTGCCAGCAGTTACTCGGGGGGAGCTAATGAAAAACTGTTTTTT. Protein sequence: CASSYSGGANEKLFF.

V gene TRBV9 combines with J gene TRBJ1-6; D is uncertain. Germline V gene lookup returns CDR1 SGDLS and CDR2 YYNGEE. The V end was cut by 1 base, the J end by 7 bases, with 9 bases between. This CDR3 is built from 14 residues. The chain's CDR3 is CASSVLAENSPLHF. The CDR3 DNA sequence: TGTGCCAGCAGCGTACTGGCGGAGAATTCACCCCTCCACTTT. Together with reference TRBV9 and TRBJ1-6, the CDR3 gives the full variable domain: DSGVTQTPKHLITATGQRVTLRCSPRSGDLSVYWYQQSLDQGLQFLIQYYNGEERAKGNILERFSAQQFPDLHSELNLSSLELGDSALYFCASSVLAENSPLHFGNGTRLTVT.

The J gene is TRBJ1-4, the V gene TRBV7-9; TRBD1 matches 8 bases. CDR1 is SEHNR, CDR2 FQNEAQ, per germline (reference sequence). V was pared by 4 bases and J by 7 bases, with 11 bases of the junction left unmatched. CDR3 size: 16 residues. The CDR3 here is CASSSDDRGGREKLFF. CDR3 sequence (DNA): TGTGCCAGCAGCTCCGACGACAGGGGTGGTCGTGAAAAACTGTTTTTT.